This T cell receptor beta chain is from a study of shared clonotypes between healthy human individuals. This CDR3 contains 16 residues. Germline V gives CDR1 SGHRS, CDR2 YFSETQ. Losses at the gene ends were 0 bases for V and 3 bases for J; bases not matched to a gene: 2. Each cell subset's genomic DNA was divided evenly among several immunoSEQ plates. Only in-frame clones appear in the TCRdb table, and some are missing; sequencing was by immunoSEQ multiplex PCR. Among approximately 1.5 million clones listed, just under 99% were seen once. Study findings and constraints: A handful of donors showed sharing of approximately 5% of naive CD4 clonotypes. Sample collection involved blood only; tissue repertoires are likely different.

Of note for this clone: The antigen remains unidentified. Other DNA sequences in this sample translate to the same CDR3.

The sequence came from a young man in good health. The chain recombines TRBV5-1 with TRBJ2-7, with TRBD2 matching over 14 bases. The specimen sequenced was naive CD4+ T cells sorted from blood. Subset given: CD45RA+ positively selected. The CDR3 sequence is CASSLGLAGGLYEQYF. CDR3 in DNA: TGCGCCAGCAGCTTGGGACTAGCGGGAGGGCTCTACGAGCAGTACTTC.